This T cell receptor (beta chain) was recovered during a study of identical twins. One entry per CDR3 protein results from TCRdb running MiXCR on the 5' RACE reads. Of 400,000 to 650,000 distinct CDR3 sequences listed, about 20% are singletons. Study results and limitations: The abundant beta clonotypes from cord blood had fewer insertions, and memory repertoires had none of this.

Trimming removed 4 bases from V and 0 bases from J, with 15 bases in between. Germline CDR1 reads SGDLS; CDR2 reads YYNGEE. This CDR3 is 16 amino acids long. This clonotype showed up just a few times. Its antigen is not identified. The same sample was also studied in work on T cells expressing NK-cell markers. From that second work: Sorted CD3+CD56+NKG2C+, CD3+CD56+NKG2C- and CD3+CD56-NKG2C+ T-cell subsets were beta-chain profiled. Seven HCMV-seropositive donors and one seronegative donor made up the eight sequenced donors. Topping the CD3+CD56-NKG2C+ fraction as well were these clonotypes, in several donors.

What was sequenced was CD4+ T cells sorted from blood. The chain couples TRBV9 to TRBJ2-3, with D maybe TRBD2 (5 bases). The sequence was collected from a woman aged 18-29 years in good health. Here the CDR3 reads CASSQADLPSTDTQYF. The CDR3 region has the DNA TGTGCCAGCAGCCAAGCGGATTTGCCTAGCACAGATACGCAGTATTTT. Together with reference TRBV9 and TRBJ2-3, the CDR3 gives the full variable domain: DSGVTQTPKHLITATGQRVTLRCSPRSGDLSVYWYQQSLDQGLQFLIQYYNGEERAKGNILERFSAQQFPDLHSELNLSSLELGDSALYFCASSQADLPSTDTQYFGPGTRLTVL.